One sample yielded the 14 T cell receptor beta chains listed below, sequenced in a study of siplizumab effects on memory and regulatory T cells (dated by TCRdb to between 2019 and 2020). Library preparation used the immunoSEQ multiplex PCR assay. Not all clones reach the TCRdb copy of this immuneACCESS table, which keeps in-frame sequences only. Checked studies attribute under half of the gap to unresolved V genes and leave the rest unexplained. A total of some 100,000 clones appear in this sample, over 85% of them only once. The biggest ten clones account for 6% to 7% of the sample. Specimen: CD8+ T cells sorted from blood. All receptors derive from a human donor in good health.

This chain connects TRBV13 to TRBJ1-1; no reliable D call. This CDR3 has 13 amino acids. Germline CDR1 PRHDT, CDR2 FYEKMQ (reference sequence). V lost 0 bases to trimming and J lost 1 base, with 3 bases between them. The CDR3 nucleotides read TGTGCCAGCAGCTTAGGCGGGAACACTGAAGCTTTCTTT. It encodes CASSLGGNTEAFF.

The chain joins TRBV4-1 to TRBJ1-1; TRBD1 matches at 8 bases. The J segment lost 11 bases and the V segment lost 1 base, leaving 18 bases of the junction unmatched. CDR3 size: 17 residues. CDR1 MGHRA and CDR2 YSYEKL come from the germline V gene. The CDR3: CASSQGTPGTGESMAFF. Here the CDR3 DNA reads TGCGCCAGCAGCCAAGGTACTCCCGGGACAGGAGAATCAATGGCTTTCTTT.

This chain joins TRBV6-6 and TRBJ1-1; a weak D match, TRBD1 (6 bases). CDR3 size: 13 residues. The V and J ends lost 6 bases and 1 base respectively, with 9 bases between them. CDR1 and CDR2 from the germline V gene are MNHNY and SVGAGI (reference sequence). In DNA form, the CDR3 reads TGTGCCAGCAGCCGGGGACAGAACACTGAAGCTTTCTTT. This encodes CASSRGQNTEAFF.

The CDR3 here is CASGITGTTEAFF. The CDR3 DNA is TGTGCCAGTGGAATAACAGGGACCACTGAAGCTTTCTTT. The V gene is TRBV19, the J gene TRBJ1-1; D might be TRBD1 (6 bases). Germline loops: CDR1 LNHDA, CDR2 SQIVND (reference sequence). The V gene lost 8 bases and the J gene lost 4 bases, with 14 bases spanning the gap. CDR3 length: 13 residues. The full variable domain, rest sourced from reference TRBV19 and TRBJ1-1, is DGGITQSPKYLFRKEGQNVTLSCEQNLNHDAMYWYRQDPGQGLRLIYYSQIVNDFQKGDIAEGYSVSREKKESFPLTVTSAQKNPTAFYLCASGITGTTEAFFGQGTRLTVV.

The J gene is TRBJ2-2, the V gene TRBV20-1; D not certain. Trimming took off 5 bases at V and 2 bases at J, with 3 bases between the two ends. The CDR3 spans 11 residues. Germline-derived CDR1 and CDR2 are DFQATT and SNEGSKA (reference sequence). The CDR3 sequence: CSARNTGELFF. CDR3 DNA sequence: TGCAGTGCTCGAAACACCGGGGAGCTGTTTTTT.

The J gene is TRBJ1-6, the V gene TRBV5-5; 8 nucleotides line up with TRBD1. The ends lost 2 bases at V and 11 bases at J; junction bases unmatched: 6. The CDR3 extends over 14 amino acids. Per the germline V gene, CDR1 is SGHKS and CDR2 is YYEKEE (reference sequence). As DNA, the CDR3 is TGTGCCAGCAGCTTAAGAGACAGGGGTCCACCCCTCCACTTT. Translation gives CASSLRDRGPPLHF.

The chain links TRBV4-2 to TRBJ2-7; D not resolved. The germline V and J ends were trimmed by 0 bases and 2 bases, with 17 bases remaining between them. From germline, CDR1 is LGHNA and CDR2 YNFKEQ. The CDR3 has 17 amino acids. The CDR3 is CASSQEVRVGGTYEQYF. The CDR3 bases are TGTGCCAGCAGCCAAGAAGTAAGAGTGGGCGGAACCTACGAGCAGTACTTC.

CDR3 bases: TGCGCCAGCAGCCACCGCATAGGGGGGGCCCCTAATGAGCAGTTCTTC. This codes for CASSHRIGGAPNEQFF. This rearrangement joins TRBV4-1 to TRBJ2-1; perhaps TRBD2 as D (7 bases). The CDR3 length is 16 residues. From germline, CDR1 is MGHRA and CDR2 YSYEKL. V was cut by 3 bases and J by 7 bases, with 19 bases left in between.

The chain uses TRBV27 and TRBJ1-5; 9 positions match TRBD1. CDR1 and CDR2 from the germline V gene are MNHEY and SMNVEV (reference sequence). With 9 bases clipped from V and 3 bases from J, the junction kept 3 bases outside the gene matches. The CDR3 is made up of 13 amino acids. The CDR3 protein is CASGQGYNQPQHF. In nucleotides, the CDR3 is TGTGCCAGTGGACAGGGGTACAATCAGCCCCAGCATTTT.

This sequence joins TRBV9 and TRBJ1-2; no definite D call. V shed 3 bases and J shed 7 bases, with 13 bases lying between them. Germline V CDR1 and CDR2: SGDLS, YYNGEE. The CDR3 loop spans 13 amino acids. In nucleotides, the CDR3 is TGTGCCAGCAGCGCGGGTAGCCTGGGTGGCTACACCTTC. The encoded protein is CASSAGSLGGYTF.

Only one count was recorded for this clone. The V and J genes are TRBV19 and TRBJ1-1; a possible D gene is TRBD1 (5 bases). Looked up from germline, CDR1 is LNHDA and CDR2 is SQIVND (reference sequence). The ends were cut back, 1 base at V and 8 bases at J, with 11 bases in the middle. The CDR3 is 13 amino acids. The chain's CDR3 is CASSIGTGVEAFF. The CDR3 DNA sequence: TGTGCCAGTAGTATAGGGACGGGGGTCGAAGCTTTCTTT.

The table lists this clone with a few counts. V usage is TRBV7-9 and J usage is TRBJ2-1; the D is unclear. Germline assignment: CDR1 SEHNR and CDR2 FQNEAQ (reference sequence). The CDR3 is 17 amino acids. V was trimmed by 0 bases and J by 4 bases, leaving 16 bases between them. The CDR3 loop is CASSLARGRADYNEQFF. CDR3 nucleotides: TGTGCCAGCAGCTTAGCGCGTGGCAGAGCAGATTACAATGAGCAGTTCTTC.

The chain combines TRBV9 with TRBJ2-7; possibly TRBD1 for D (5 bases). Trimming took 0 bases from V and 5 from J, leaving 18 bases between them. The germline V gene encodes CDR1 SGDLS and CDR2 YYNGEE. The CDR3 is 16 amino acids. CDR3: CASSVDATVTANEQYF. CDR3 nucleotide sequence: TGTGCCAGCAGCGTAGACGCGACAGTAACAGCCAACGAGCAGTACTTC.

CDR3 DNA: TGTGCCAGCAGTCTCGCTTTTCGAAATCAGCCCCAGCATTTT. This gives the protein CASSLAFRNQPQHF. The chain joins TRBV28 to TRBJ1-5; D call uncertain. The CDR3 sequence is 14 residues long. Germline loops: CDR1 MDHEN, CDR2 SYDVKM. V shed 5 bases and J shed 4 bases, with 12 bases lying between them.